Included here is one T cell receptor beta chain sequence, with context. The target antigen is unknown. TCRbeta library preparation incorporated unique molecular identifiers. Each CDR3 protein gets one entry after TCRdb re-called the PCR reads with MiXCR. The data show 700,000 to 850,000 distinct CDR3 sequences, 15% to 20% seen once. CDR3 size: 17 residues. V gave up 2 bases and J gave up 0 bases; unmatched junction bases: 4. Germline V gives CDR1 SGHRS, CDR2 YFSETQ. This record comes from a study of T-cell reconstitution after alpha-beta-depleted transplantation in children. The study's findings and limits: T-cell numbers and diversity one year post-transplant derived largely from freshly generated T cells. Diversity of TCRbeta at day 60 was high in some patients, arising from surviving recipient T cells and thymic progenitors. Two months or so post-transplant, alpha-beta T cells reportedly derived from several hundred expanded graft clones.

The specimen was PBMCs, mostly from graft donor cells, collected 360 days after TCRalphabeta/CD19-depleted stem cell transplant. The origin of this receptor is a male patient under 18 who had a stem cell transplant for acute lymphoblastic leukemia, so the T cells may come from the graft donor. The gene calls are TRBV5-1 and TRBJ2-1; TRBD2 agrees at 11 bases. For the CDR3, the DNA is TGCGCCAGCAGCTTCCCACTAGCGGGAGCCTCCTACAATGAGCAGTTCTTC. Translation gives CASSFPLAGASYNEQFF.